Included here is one TCR beta chain sequence, with context. Produced via immunoSEQ multiplex PCR; TCRdb's table is partial and in-frame only. The table shows 270,000 or so clones, with roughly nine tenths occurring only once. The data are from a study of blood T cell repertoires in COVID-19. Study-wide background: Spain, Italy and the United States supplied samples that represented acute and convalescent COVID-19.

Germline V CDR1 and CDR2: SGHVS, FQNEAQ. The length of the CDR3 is 14 residues. Trimming removed 5 bases from V and 3 bases from J, with 11 bases in between. Patients at the Seattle site were enrolled during active infection and followed longitudinally. The genes are TRBV7-8 and TRBJ1-5; D gene unclear. This TCR was recovered from a woman aged 25-40 years with COVID-19, enrolled during active disease. The sample consisted of peripheral blood. The CDR3 protein is CASSPARLNQPQHF. DNA of the CDR3: TGTGCCAGCAGCCCCGCCAGGCTCAATCAGCCCCAGCATTTT.